This T cell receptor beta chain was obtained from a study of blood T cells in healthy people across ages (dated by TCRdb to between 2015 and 2016). Regarding the research as a whole: In model experiments, roughly one uniquely barcoded TCR beta cDNA molecule per two T cells was captured by template switching. The study analyzed two additional independent replicas of 1 million unique cDNA reads from the same blood draw for two donors, one aged 18 to 30 and one aged 80 or older. To avoid experimental bias, donors of different ages were randomly spread across the sequencing lanes. Age-related changes in TCR beta repertoire diversity were measured in the study by deep sequencing normalized with unique cDNA molecular identifiers. The donors were divided into four age groups: young (average around 16 years), middle-aged (about 40), aged (roughly 66) and long-lived (more than 75).

In its sample, this clonotype was seen a few times. It lacks a known antigen. Base qualities are missing; no much larger clone stands one base away. The library was obtained by 5' RACE. Sequencing used an Illumina HiSeq 2500. A second roughly 6 to 12 cycle PCR used a sample-barcoded 5' primer and a J-beta primer mix. Each TCR beta cDNA molecule received a unique molecular identifier from a template-switch 5' adaptor carrying 12 random nucleotides. Each sample yielded at least 3 million CDR3-containing paired-end reads. First-strand cDNA was synthesized from all RNA with the Mint cDNA synthesis kit, primed by a TRBC-specific oligonucleotide. Following uracil-DNA glycosylase treatment, a first 18-cycle PCR with universal primers M1SS and BC2_uni_R was performed on all cDNA. Under the source paper's analysis protocol: For normalization, 1 million high-quality reads were randomly selected from each sample, with every read carrying a distinct molecular identifier. Reads sharing molecular identifiers were discarded rather than binned into consensus sequences. MiTCR, with a Q25 quality threshold and the strictest error-elimination algorithm, was used for CDR3 identification, clonotype clustering and error correction. A nonparametric unseen species model with Euler transformation was used to estimate lower-bound total TCR beta diversity. Through fastp at Q25 and MiXCR, TCRdb rebuilt clones from the public reads, retaining in-frame beta chains. Rows are combined by CDR3 protein, so each entry shows the most common genes and DNA. The V and J calls and clone size come from TCRdb's table, not from the authors' own analysis. The sample has 650,000 to 900,000 distinct CDR3 sequences on record, around 68% of them singletons. Around 30% of the sample goes to the ten largest clones.

From the cysteine through the phenylalanine, the CDR3 covers 12 amino acids. Left in the record is the CDR3 DNA by itself, 36 bases read in frame from the first base. V is trimmed back by 6 bases and J by 8 bases, and the junction contains 5 bases that no gene match accounts for. The research as a whole found: Since profiling was done on bulk unsorted PBMCs, naive and antigen-experienced compartments could not be conclusively compared. Because the CMV infection status of the donors was unknown, age-related changes in expanded clonotypes may potentially have been confounded. The long-lived group showed more naive CD4+ T cells, fewer expanded clones and increased TCR diversity than the aged group, suggesting age selection. As age increased, observed TCR beta diversity per million T cells dropped in a roughly linear way, and a significant reduction was already evident by age about 40. Estimates of total diversity based on one million sequenced T cells were regarded as lower bounds and as underestimates. Observed TCR beta diversity correlated strongly with the percentage of naive T cells measured by flow cytometry.

The donors were roughly 40 Caucasian individuals from Russia, aged about 6 to 95 years, who were systemically healthy. Each donor gave ten milliliters of peripheral blood, collected into EDTA-treated Vacutainer tubes. PBMCs were isolated by Ficoll-Paque density-gradient centrifugation, with at least 7 million obtained per sample. Trizol reagent was used to extract total RNA from the PBMCs, yielding at least 5 micrograms per sample. For every donor, flow cytometry on a PBMC aliquot measured the percentage of naive CD45RAhigh/CD27high T cells. The clonotype was recovered from a young man in good health. The sample consisted of blood. The sequence is built from TRBV12-3 or TRBV12-4 and TRBJ1-2, and TRBD1 matches 8 of the central bases. The DNA sequence follows: TGTGCCAGCAGGACAGGGGCAGGAGGCTACACCTTC. Its protein product is CASRTGAGGYTF.